The 21 T cell receptor beta chains reported below all come from one sample, sequenced in a study of T cell responses to AZD1222 COVID-19 vaccine. Clones were sequenced by immunoSEQ multiplex PCR, and TCRdb holds only the in-frame ones, with some missing. Among about 42,000 clones listed, approximately 88% were seen once. Sequencing was performed on peripheral blood, taken 28 days after the second AZD1222 dose. The receptors were sampled from an adult who received the AZD1222 COVID-19 vaccine.

The genes are TRBV10-3 and TRBJ1-2; 12 nucleotides line up with TRBD1. Looked up from germline, CDR1 is ENHRY and CDR2 is SYGVKD. The ends lost 6 bases at V and 4 bases at J; junction bases unmatched: 18. This CDR3 has 19 amino acids. CDR3 in amino acids: CAIRPGQGASPRLAYGYTF. DNA of the CDR3: TGTGCCATCAGGCCGGGACAGGGGGCGTCCCCACGACTAGCCTATGGCTACACCTTC.

The chain has TRBV27 and TRBJ1-5, with a tentative D call TRBD1 (5 bases). Germline V lookup: CDR1 MNHEY, CDR2 SMNVEV (reference sequence). The ends were cut back, 3 bases at V and 1 base at J, with 10 bases in the middle. This CDR3 spans 15 amino acids. The CDR3 bases are TGTGCCAGCAGTTTTCGGGCAGGGAGCAATCAGCCCCAGCATTTT. Translation: CASSFRAGSNQPQHF.

V gene TRBV6-5 combines with J gene TRBJ2-5; 8 nucleotides agree with TRBD1. The CDR3 is 15 amino acids. With 6 bases clipped from V and 2 bases from J, the junction kept 8 bases outside the gene matches. Per germline, CDR1 MNHEY and CDR2 SVGAGI. The CDR3 nucleotides are TGTGCCAGCAGCACGGGACAGGCGAGGCAAGAGACCCAGTACTTC. This codes for CASSTGQARQETQYF.

The chain links TRBV11-2 to TRBJ2-2; D perhaps matches TRBD2 (5 bases). The CDR3 contains 14 residues. Germline-derived CDR1 and CDR2 are SGHAT and FQNNGV. Trimming took off 3 bases at V and 1 base at J, with 6 bases between the two ends. The chain's CDR3 is CASSLAGNTGELFF. In nucleotides, the CDR3 is TGTGCCAGCAGCTTGGCGGGGAACACCGGGGAGCTGTTTTTT.

The genes are TRBV27 and TRBJ1-6, with a weak D call TRBD1 (5 bases). CDR3 length equals 14 residues. Germline values: CDR1 MNHEY, CDR2 SMNVEV (reference sequence). V lost 2 bases and J lost 8, with 10 bases in between. The CDR3 loop is CASSLGGRDSPLHF. The CDR3 DNA reads as TGTGCCAGCAGTTTAGGGGGTAGGGATTCACCCCTCCACTTT.

This chain joins TRBV7-2 and TRBJ2-7; 9 bases agree with TRBD2. CDR3 length: 15 amino acids. CDR1 and CDR2 (germline): SGHTA, FQGNSA. The J segment lost 1 base and the V segment lost 5 bases, leaving 6 bases of the junction unmatched. The CDR3 sequence is CASSQSGGRSYEQYF. For the CDR3, the DNA is TGTGCCAGCAGCCAAAGCGGGGGGAGGTCCTACGAGCAGTACTTC.

The genes are TRBV28 and TRBJ2-7, with 8 bases that match TRBD1. Per germline, CDR1 MDHEN and CDR2 SYDVKM. V was pared by 8 bases and J by 1 base, with 1 base of the junction left unmatched. The length of the CDR3 is 12 residues. In nucleotides, the CDR3 is TGTGCCAGCTACAGGGGGTCCTACGAGCAGTACTTC. Translated, it gives CASYRGSYEQYF.

This clone is a singleton in its sample. The V call is TRBV2, the J call TRBJ2-7; either TRBD1 or TRBD2 may fit D (5 bases each). CDR3 length: 15 residues. Deletions cut 8 bases from V and 6 bases from J, with 23 bases between. Germline CDR1 is SNHLY and CDR2 is FYNNEI. CDR3 residues: CASLWSGSRIGEQYF. The CDR3 coding sequence is TGTGCCAGCCTTTGGTCAGGGAGTCGGATTGGCGAGCAGTACTTC.

The rearrangement joins TRBV13 to TRBJ1-3; D is unresolved. Germline-derived CDR1 and CDR2 are PRHDT and FYEKMQ (reference sequence). This CDR3 contains 12 residues. V was shortened by 5 bases and J by 5 bases, with 7 bases between the two germline ends. The DNA of the CDR3 is TGTGCCAGCAGCCGGAGCAGAAACACCATATATTTT. This sequence encodes CASSRSRNTIYF.

This clone has more than one count but fewer than ten. V usage is TRBV27 and J usage is TRBJ2-7; TRBD1 aligns across 10 bases. The germline V gene has CDR1 MNHEY and CDR2 SMNVEV (reference sequence). The CDR3 runs 15 residues. The V segment lost 8 bases and the J segment 4 bases; nucleotides outside the gene matches: 11. CDR3 residues: CASEHTRDRGYEQYF. For the CDR3, the DNA is TGTGCCAGCGAACATACCCGGGACAGGGGATACGAGCAGTACTTC.

The chain is built from TRBV6-5 and TRBJ2-7; D might be TRBD1 (6 bases). The CDR3 covers 13 residues. V lost 8 bases and J 0 bases, leaving 11 bases between the germline ends. From germline, CDR1 is MNHEY and CDR2 SVGAGI. CDR3 DNA sequence: TGTGCCAGCCGTCAGGACAGCTCCTACGAGCAGTACTTC. Protein product: CASRQDSSYEQYF.

The chain employs TRBV19 and TRBJ1-1; TRBD1 matches 10 bases. V shed 7 bases and J 0 bases; nucleotides not matched to a gene: 8. CDR3 length equals 16 residues. CDR1 LNHDA and CDR2 SQIVND come from the germline V gene (reference sequence). CDR3 protein: CASIRGTGDLNTEAFF. DNA of the CDR3: TGTGCCAGTATTAGGGGGACAGGGGATTTGAACACTGAAGCTTTCTTT. The whole variable domain, remainder taken from reference TRBV19 and TRBJ1-1, is DGGITQSPKYLFRKEGQNVTLSCEQNLNHDAMYWYRQDPGQGLRLIYYSQIVNDFQKGDIAEGYSVSREKKESFPLTVTSAQKNPTAFYLCASIRGTGDLNTEAFFGQGTRLTVV.

In its sample, this clone was seen a few times. The chain is built from TRBV7-6 and TRBJ1-2; 9 nucleotides agree with TRBD1. Germline lookup yields CDR1 SGHVS and CDR2 FNYEAQ. V shed 5 bases, J shed 4 bases, and the junction held 11 bases outside the gene matches. CDR3 length equals 16 residues. The CDR3 protein is CASSPAQDRGGYGYTF. CDR3 DNA: TGTGCCAGCAGCCCTGCCCAGGACAGGGGAGGCTATGGCTACACCTTC.

The chain is built from TRBV10-3 and TRBJ2-5; 8 bases agree with TRBD1. This CDR3 is 15 amino acids long. CDR1 ENHRY and CDR2 SYGVKD come from the germline V gene. Unmatched junction bases numbered 4, after V lost 3 bases and J lost 1 base. CDR3 region: CAISDATGAQETQYF. The CDR3 coding sequence is TGTGCCATCAGTGACGCGACAGGGGCCCAAGAGACCCAGTACTTC.

A single count supports this clone. The chain joins TRBV29-1 to TRBJ1-1; D may be TRBD1 (5 bases). Trimming cost V 6 bases and J 1 base, with 12 bases left between them. CDR1 and CDR2 from the germline V gene are SQVTM and ANQGSEA. The CDR3 length is 13 residues. CDR3: CSVLARANTEAFF. As DNA, the CDR3 is TGCAGCGTCCTCGCCAGGGCGAACACTGAAGCTTTCTTT.

The CDR3 nucleotides read TGTGCCAGCTCACCAGGGCAGGGGGCAGGTGGCTACACCTTC. Translated: CASSPGQGAGGYTF. This sequence joins TRBV18 and TRBJ1-2; 8 bases are shared with TRBD1. The CDR3 is 14 amino acids. CDR1 and CDR2 (germline): KGHSH, LQKENI. J lost 7 bases, V lost 2 bases, and 6 bases had no gene match.

This clone was found once. The chain combines TRBV6-5 with TRBJ2-2, with D perhaps being TRBD1 or TRBD2 (5 bases each). Trimming shortened V by 2 bases and J by 4 bases, and 11 bases separated the two germline ends. The CDR3 loop spans 15 amino acids. Per the germline V gene, CDR1 is MNHEY and CDR2 is SVGAGI. The CDR3 coding sequence is TGTGCCAGCAGTTACCCGGGACGGACCACCGGGGAGCTGTTTTTT. As protein: CASSYPGRTTGELFF.

The V gene is TRBV7-9, the J gene TRBJ2-1; the match to TRBD2 covers 9 bases. The length of the CDR3 is 16 residues. Germline CDR1 reads SEHNR; CDR2 reads FQNEAQ (reference sequence). V trimming: 2 bases; J trimming: 6 bases; junction bases outside the gene matches: 8. The CDR3 DNA sequence: TGTGCCAGCAGCTTATTAGGCGGGGGGGCTTTCAATGAGCAGTTCTTC. It translates to CASSLLGGGAFNEQFF. Full variable domain (rest looked up from reference TRBV7-9 and TRBJ2-1): DTGVSQNPRHKITKRGQNVTFRCDPISEHNRLYWYRQTLGQGPEFLTYFQNEAQLEKSRLLSDRFSAERPKGSFSTLEIQRTEQGDSAMYLCASSLLGGGAFNEQFFGPGTRLTVL.

The chain recombines TRBV7-9 with TRBJ2-5; either TRBD1 or TRBD2 may fit D (5 bases each). CDR1 is SEHNR and CDR2 is FQNEAQ in the germline V gene (reference sequence). The length of the CDR3 is 13 residues. The germline V and J ends were trimmed by 3 bases and 1 base, with 6 bases remaining between them. DNA for the CDR3: TGTGCCAGCAGCTTTGGGGGCCAAGAGACCCAGTACTTC. This codes for CASSFGGQETQYF.

The chain links TRBV18 to TRBJ1-2; the match to TRBD1 covers 8 bases. CDR1 KGHSH and CDR2 LQKENI come from the germline V gene. Trimming took 4 bases from V and 3 from J; bases not matched to a gene: 7. This CDR3 region has 15 residues. The CDR3: CASSRTGLSDYGYTF. CDR3 in DNA: TGTGCCAGCTCACGGACAGGGTTATCGGACTATGGCTACACCTTC.

This sequence joins TRBV30 and TRBJ1-6; D is unclear. The CDR3 extends over 16 amino acids. Germline V lookup: CDR1 GTSNPN, CDR2 SVGIG (reference sequence). V dropped 2 bases and J dropped 0 bases, with 11 bases sitting between them. CDR3 protein: CAWSRSIISYNSPLHF. The CDR3 DNA reads TGTGCCTGGAGTCGAAGTATCATCTCCTATAATTCACCCCTCCACTTT. Full variable domain (remainder filled in from reference TRBV30 and TRBJ1-6): SQTIHQWPATLVQPVGSPLSLECTVEGTSNPNLYWYRQAAGRGLQLLFYSVGIGQISSEVPQNLSASRPQDRQFILSSKKLLLSDSGFYLCAWSRSIISYNSPLHFGNGTRLTVT.